This is a list of T cell receptor beta chains from one sample in a study of CD8+CD57+ T cells in acquired aplastic anemia. TCRdb called the reads again in MiXCR, with one record for every CDR3 protein. Found here are 200,000 to 250,000 distinct CDR3 sequences, roughly 55% of them singletons; the top ten hold around 28%. Sequences were obtained from sorted CD4+, CD8+, or CD8+CD57+ T cells (not recorded which) from PBMCs. The receptors were gathered from a human donor in good health. The CDR3 runs from the conserved cysteine through the conserved F or W. D genes are given only for firm matches.

D	V	J	CDR3
TRBD1	TRBV5-1	NA	CASSLTGGPYNEQFF
NA	TRBV19	TRBJ2-2	CASSTGDTGELFF
NA	TRBV19	TRBJ2-1	CASSTPTGLQGYNNNEQFF
NA	TRBV7-2	TRBJ2-5	CASSPRAQEAQCF
NA	TRBV9	TRBJ2-3	CASSVVNTDTQYF
TRBD2	TRBV3-1	TRBJ2-1	CASSQDLGGGAINEQFF
NA	TRBV20-1	TRBJ2-5	CSANGGGPETQYF
NA	TRBV10-1	TRBJ1-1	CASSESRGTEAFF
NA	TRBV9	TRBJ2-7	CASSAAGQEQYF
NA	TRBV7-9	TRBJ1-6	CASTGWNSPLHF
NA	TRBV29-1	TRBJ2-1	CSVSGAEQFF
TRBD1	TRBV4-1	TRBJ1-2	CASSQETGDGYGYTF
TRBD1	TRBV20-1	TRBJ2-7	CSAKNSLGQAYEQYF
NA	TRBV2	TRBJ1-3	CASSGQVVAF
NA	TRBV6-1	TRBJ1-2	CASSEVGRVYGYTF
NA	TRBV5-6	TRBJ2-1	CASSLGGGGSYEQFF
TRBD1	TRBV6-5	TRBJ1-2	CASSSTGGYYGYTF
NA	TRBV20-1	TRBJ1-2	CSASQTQDYYGYTF
NA	TRBV20-1	TRBJ2-7	CSAGTGRATQQYF
NA	TRBV7-2	TRBJ1-3	CASSLGPTRSSGNTIYF
NA	TRBV29-1	TRBJ2-7	CSVEGAVGATYEQYF
TRBD2	TRBV7-6	TRBJ2-1	CASSQNAGTSVGNEQFF
NA	TRBV3-1	TRBJ1-6	CASRPDSSAPLHF
NA	TRBV7-9	TRBJ2-3	CASQGALSTDTQYF
NA	TRBV20-1	TRBJ2-1	CSAYRMTSDEQFF
TRBD1	TRBV6-5	TRBJ1-1	CASSYEAGGHTEAFF
NA	TRBV4-1	TRBJ2-7	CASSQGGDEQYF
NA	TRBV11-2	TRBJ2-7	CASSLGQGLEQYF
TRBD1	TRBV14	TRBJ1-2	CASRDDRDSNYGYTF
NA	TRBV10-3	TRBJ2-1	CAISGQYNEQFF
NA	TRBV20-1	TRBJ1-6	CSVRRWTMNSPLHF
TRBD2	TRBV27	TRBJ2-7	CASRPAGGTYEQYF
NA	TRBV7-8	TRBJ1-2	CATSREVGYGYTF
NA	TRBV2	TRBJ2-2	CASKEGVGELFF
NA	TRBV20-1	TRBJ2-1	CSASLRGTPPNEQFF
NA	TRBV29-1	TRBJ1-1	CSAVGGAVTEAFF
TRBD1	TRBV6-1	TRBJ1-2	CASSGSRTGDGYTF
TRBD1	TRBV15	TRBJ1-3	CATQTGAGNTIYF
NA	TRBV6-5	TRBJ1-1	CASTLGQQVIRNTEAFF
NA	TRBV9	TRBJ1-2	CASSPAGDNDYGYTF
NA	TRBV4-1	TRBJ2-2	CASSQEWQYTGELFF
NA	TRBV2	TRBJ1-5	CASSSGHSNQPQHF
NA	TRBV7-9	TRBJ2-5	CASSLVRGTQYF
NA	TRBV10-3	TRBJ2-4	CAIGQGRDIRYF
NA	TRBV20-1	TRBJ1-3	CSARQASSGNTIYF
NA	TRBV6-1	TRBJ2-7	CAVVMGLSVGAQYF
NA	TRBV19	TRBJ1-2	CASTFGLYGYTF
TRBD1	TRBV19	TRBJ1-5	CASSIGGQGHQDQPQHF
TRBD2	TRBV12-3/TRBV12-4	TRBJ2-1	CASSVAGGYNEQFF
NA	TRBV7-2	TRBJ2-1	CASSLAGIEQFF
NA	TRBV20-1	TRBJ2-1	CSARDPVGLSNEQFF
TRBD1	TRBV10-3	TRBJ2-3	CASSYSGTGYNEQYF
NA	TRBV27	TRBJ2-2	CASSWVAGGGPGELFF
NA	TRBV15	TRBJ2-7	CATSMNPYEQYF
TRBD1	TRBV15	TRBJ1-1	CATSPDRGLEAFF
NA	TRBV10-3	TRBJ2-5	CASRYPGTVQETQHF
TRBD1	TRBV10-3	TRBJ2-3	CAIETGSRGTDTQYF
TRBD2	TRBV5-6	TRBJ2-7	CASSLSPGTSSEQYF
NA	TRBV2	TRBJ1-6	CASKPDSWNSPLHF